These T cell receptor beta chains were read from a single sample in a study of response to subunit inactivated influenza vaccine. TCRdb used MiXCR to reprocess the RT-PCR reads, holding one entry per CDR3 protein. The table has hundreds of thousands of distinct CDR3 sequences, approximately 10% seen once. The material was PBMCs from blood, obtained 45 days after vaccination. These receptors all come from a man aged 45-65 years who received an inactivated influenza vaccine. The CDR3 runs from the conserved cysteine through the conserved F or W. Each record gives: D gene, V gene, clone size, J gene, CDR3 DNA, CDR3 protein. A D gene is named only where the DNA matches it firmly. The size field is filled for only some rows; it gives once, few, many or a size class.

-,TRBV5-6,few,TRBJ2-7,TGTGCCAGCAGCTTTGAGGGCAGGAGCTCCTACGAGCAGTACTTC,CASSFEGRSSYEQYF
-,TRBV6-5,-,TRBJ1-5,TGTGCCAGCAGTTACTCGCAAAGGGGTCAGCCCCAGCATTTT,CASSYSQRGQPQHF
TRBD1,TRBV4-3,-,TRBJ2-7,TGCGCCAGCAGCCACTACCCCGCGGCCGGGACAGGCTACGAGCAGTACTTC,CASSHYPAAGTGYEQYF
-,TRBV21-1,few,TRBJ2-1,TGTGCCAGCAGCAAAGTTTGCCGTTATGAGCAGTTCTTC,CASSKVCRYEQFF
TRBD2,TRBV7-2,-,TRBJ2-1,TGTGCCAGCAGCTTAAGTAGCGGGGTAGGCAATGAGCAGTTCTTC,CASSLSSGVGNEQFF
-,TRBV5-1,-,TRBJ1-1,TGCGCCAGCAGCTTGACACAGGGGAACACTGAAGCTTTCTTT,CASSLTQGNTEAFF
-,TRBV7-7,few,TRBJ2-3,TGTGCTAGCAGCCCCGGCGGCCGGGTAGATACGCAGTATTTT,CASSPGGRVDTQYF
TRBD1,TRBV12-3/TRBV12-4,-,TRBJ1-2,TGTGCCAGCAGCTCAGGGACAGGCCCCTATGGCTACACCTTC,CASSSGTGPYGYTF
-,TRBV6-5,few,TRBJ1-5,TGTGCCAGCAGTTACTCCGACAGGCAGCCCCAGCATTTT,CASSYSDRQPQHF
TRBD1,TRBV11-2,few,TRBJ2-1,TGTGCCAGCAGCTCCCGGGACAGAACCGATGAGCAGTTCTTC,CASSSRDRTDEQFF
-,TRBV7-7,-,TRBJ1-2,TGTGCCAGCAGCTTATGGGTTTTGGGCAGAGCCCGTTCTAACTATGGCTACACCTTC,CASSLWVLGRARSNYGYTF
TRBD1,TRBV20-1,many,TRBJ1-4,TGCAGTGCAACAGGGACAGGAGGTGAAAAACTGTTTTTT,CSATGTGGEKLFF
-,TRBV7-8,-,TRBJ2-2,TGTGCCAGCAGCTCGCAGTTCACCGGGGAGCTGTTTTTT,CASSSQFTGELFF
TRBD1,TRBV29-1,few,TRBJ1-2,TGCAGCGGGGGGACAGGGGGCGGTTATGGCTACACCTTC,CSGGTGGGYGYTF
-,TRBV5-4,many,TRBJ1-2,TGTGCCAGCAGCTTAGACGGGGGCGCCGATGGCTACACCTTC,CASSLDGGADGYTF
TRBD2,TRBV14,few,TRBJ2-2,TGTGCCAGCAGCTCACAACTAGCGGGCGGGGAGCTGTTTTTT,CASSSQLAGGELFF
-,TRBV7-2,-,TRBJ1-6,TGTGCCAGCAGAATCTTGGGGGGTACCTATAATTCACCCCTCCACTTT,CASRILGGTYNSPLHF
TRBD1,TRBV9,few,TRBJ2-1,TGTGCCAGCAGCGTCAGGGGGCCGAGCAATGAGCAGTTCTTC,CASSVRGPSNEQFF
TRBD1,TRBV6-5,many,TRBJ2-7,TGTGCCAGCAGTTACTCAAGGGGGCGTATCTACGAGCAGTACTTC,CASSYSRGRIYEQYF
TRBD1,TRBV28,few,TRBJ2-7,TGTGCCAGCAGGCCCCCGATTACAGGGGGAATTTTTGACGAGCAGTACTTC,CASRPPITGGIFDEQYF
TRBD2,TRBV4-1,many,TRBJ2-1,TGCGCCAGCAGCCAAGTCCGGGCGGGGGGGCCCTACAATGAGCAGTTCTTC,CASSQVRAGGPYNEQFF
-,TRBV12-3/TRBV12-4,many,TRBJ1-5,TGTGCCAGCCAAACCGATGGCGGTCAGCCCCAGCATTTT,CASQTDGGQPQHF
-,TRBV12-3/TRBV12-4,few,TRBJ2-2,TGTGCCAGCAGTTCCAGGGGCCTGAACACCGGGGAGCTGTTTTTT,CASSSRGLNTGELFF
-,TRBV10-3,many,TRBJ1-2,TGTGCCTCCTATAGCTATGGCTACACCTTC,CASYSYGYTF
-,TRBV10-2,-,TRBJ1-4,TGCGCCAGCAGTGAGTCAGGCTGGGAAAAACTGTTTTTT,CASSESGWEKLFF
TRBD2,TRBV12-3/TRBV12-4,many,TRBJ2-3,TGCGCCAGCAGCCGGGGGGGCAGCACAGATACGCAGTATTTT,CASSRGGSTDTQYF
TRBD2,TRBV5-1,-,TRBJ2-1,TGCGCCAGCAGCTTGGGACTAGCGGGAGTTCTCTCCTACAATGAGCAGTTCTTC,CASSLGLAGVLSYNEQFF
-,TRBV4-1,few,TRBJ2-1,TGCGCCAGCAGAAACAGGCTTGGGAGCCGCAATGAGCAGTTCTTC,CASRNRLGSRNEQFF
TRBD2,TRBV25-1,-,TRBJ2-7,TGTGCCAGCAGTATAACTAGCGGGTGGAGGACCTACGAGCAGTACTTC,CASSITSGWRTYEQYF
TRBD2,TRBV7-2,many,TRBJ2-1,TGTGCCAGCAGCGTGTTAGCGGGGGTTGGTCGGAATGAGCAGTTCTTC,CASSVLAGVGRNEQFF
-,TRBV12-3/TRBV12-4,-,TRBJ2-2,TGTGCCAGCAGGATGCAGGGGTCCGGGGAGCTGTTTTTT,CASRMQGSGELFF
-,TRBV28,-,TRBJ2-1,TGTGCCAGCACCGGGTGGAGCAATGAGCAGTTCTTC,CASTGWSNEQFF
-,TRBV29-1,many,TRBJ1-1,TGCAGCGTTGAAAATGTGAGTAGGACTGAAGCTTTCTTT,CSVENVSRTEAFF
-,TRBV20-1,few,TRBJ1-4,TGCAGTGCTCTCGGCCTTGCAACTAATGAAAAACTGTTTTTT,CSALGLATNEKLFF
-,TRBV5-1,-,TRBJ2-3,TGCGCCAGCCACCTAAGGGGTGCAGATACGCAGTATTTT,CASHLRGADTQYF
TRBD1,TRBV15,many,TRBJ2-7,TGTGCCACCAGCAGGGACAGGTTCAGCTACGAGCAGTACTTC,CATSRDRFSYEQYF
-,TRBV4-3,few,TRBJ1-3,TGCGCCAGCAGCCAAGACCCTCCGGGCAACCTAGCGTCTGGAAACACCATATATTTT,CASSQDPPGNLASGNTIYF
TRBD1,TRBV7-2,few,TRBJ1-3,TGTGCCAGCAGCCCGACAGGGCTCACGGGAGGAAACACCATATATTTT,CASSPTGLTGGNTIYF
-,TRBV20-1,-,TRBJ2-7,TGCAGTGCTAGAGATCGGGGTCAGTCCTACGAGCAGTACTTC,CSARDRGQSYEQYF
TRBD1,TRBV5-1,-,TRBJ1-1,TGCGCCAGCAGCCACGGACAGGGGGACACTGAAGCTTTCTTT,CASSHGQGDTEAFF
-,TRBV7-2,-,TRBJ1-6,TGTGCCAGCAGCTTAGGGGCCAGTAATTCACCCCTCCACTTT,CASSLGASNSPLHF
-,TRBV7-9,many,TRBJ2-2,TGTGCCAGCAGCTCCCCTCTTAGTGCCGGGGAGCTGTTTTTT,CASSSPLSAGELFF
TRBD2,TRBV20-1,-,TRBJ2-3,TGCAGTGCTAGAGCTGGGACTAAAATGAGCACAGATACGCAGTATTTT,CSARAGTKMSTDTQYF
-,TRBV7-8,-,TRBJ2-3,TGTGCCAGCAGTCGACCCTTAGATACGCAGTATTTT,CASSRPLDTQYF
-,TRBV7-2,many,TRBJ2-1,TGTGCCAGCAGCGGCCAAGGGTCGCCCTGGGACAATGAGCAGTTCTTC,CASSGQGSPWDNEQFF
-,TRBV20-1,many,TRBJ2-7,TGCAGTGCCCCGCGGGGCTCCTACGAGCAGTACTTC,CSAPRGSYEQYF
-,TRBV30,few,TRBJ2-1,TGTGCCTGGAGCGAGGGGGGGGCCTACAATGAGCAGTTCTTC,CAWSEGGAYNEQFF
TRBD2,TRBV24-1,few,TRBJ2-2,TGTGCCACCAGTCTAGCGGGAGCAAACACCGGGGAGCTGTTTTTT,CATSLAGANTGELFF
TRBD1,TRBV5-5,-,TRBJ1-4,TGTGCCAGCAGCTGGGGACAGGGAGAGAATGAAAAACTGTTTTTT,CASSWGQGENEKLFF
-,TRBV20-1,-,TRBJ2-1,TGCAGTGCTAGGGGAGTCCGGGACCCCAACAATGAGCAGTTCTTC,CSARGVRDPNNEQFF
-,TRBV5-1,few,TRBJ2-7,TGCGCCAGCAGCTTGTGGGGGGACCGGACCTACGAGCAGTACTTC,CASSLWGDRTYEQYF
-,TRBV4-3,few,TRBJ2-5,TGCGCCAGCAGCCAAGCCCCGGACAGCCTTGAGACCCAGTACTTC,CASSQAPDSLETQYF
-,TRBV7-2,-,TRBJ2-3,TGTGCCAGCAGCTTTTTCGCGGTCACAGTCCCAGATACGCAGTATTTT,CASSFFAVTVPDTQYF
-,TRBV21-1,-,TRBJ2-1,TGTGCCAGCAGCAAAGGCGAGCGGGGGGCAGCCTACAATGAGCAGTTCTTC,CASSKGERGAAYNEQFF